This TCR beta chain emerged from a study of naive and memory T cell subsets. From germline, CDR1 is DFQATT and CDR2 SNEGSKA (reference sequence). Deletions cut 6 bases from V and 3 bases from J, with 14 bases between. The CDR3 runs to 13 residues. Amplification of ligated cDNA took four PCR rounds with SP2 and nested alpha and beta constant primers. TCRdb reprocessed the UMI-ligation and nested PCR reads with MiXCR, giving one entry per CDR3 protein. Seen here are about 37,000 distinct CDR3 sequences, approximately 9.9% observed once, and the top ten hold around 4.2%. This clonotype came up many times. Indicated treatment: skin biopsy from PPD injection site in Mantoux-positive individual. TCR cDNA received a 3' ligated oligonucleotide that carried a UMI.

The rearrangement links TRBV20-1 to TRBJ1-2; D is uncertain. This receptor was taken from an adult in good health. This specimen was skin, taken from a tuberculin skin test site. The DNA for the CDR3 is TGCAGTGCACCACCCTCTCGATACTATGGCTACACCTTC. Translating it yields CSAPPSRYYGYTF.